This TCR beta chain was obtained from a study of IL-17A CD8 T cells in psoriatic arthritis synovium. With respect to the entire study: The goal of the study was to define the phenotype, molecular profile and function of synovial IL-17A+CD8+ T cells in psoriatic arthritis pathogenesis.

Summary of the overall study and its limitations: Cells were obtained from synovial fluid rather than synovial tissue, because no psoriatic arthritis synovial tissue samples were available. Although over 4.5% of the repertoire was occupied by some individual clones, most synovial CD8+ subsets remained polyclonal. Only a few patients were covered by TCR sequencing, and this limited sample size was acknowledged by the authors. In a couple of patients, many Tc17 clones were shared with the synovial Tc1 population, giving Morisita overlap indices above 0.85.

This clone was seen more than once but under ten times. Which antigen it targets is not known. There are no base qualities to consult, and no much larger clone falls within one base. Magnetically isolated CD3+ T cells were stimulated 1.5 hours with PMA and ionomycin, then labeled by IL-17A and IFNgamma cytokine secretion assays. Synovial fluid effusions were drawn from actively inflamed joints of patients with psoriatic arthritis. Memory CD8+ T cells in synovial fluid were sorted patient by patient into Tc17 (IL-17A+) cells, bulk memory cells and Tc1 (IL-17A-IFNgamma+) cells in order to compare their TCR repertoires. The Classification of Psoriatic Arthritis Study Group (CASPAR) criteria were met by the psoriatic arthritis patients. Cytokine-secreting cells were counterstained with a viability dye and with anti-CD3, CD8, CD14 and CD4 antibodies and were sorted on a BD FACSAria. TCRbeta sequencing was performed on sorted synovial fluid CD8+ T cell subsets from a few patients with psoriatic arthritis. After isolation with Lymphoprep, synovial fluid mononuclear cells were cryopreserved in liquid nitrogen until use. Cryopreservation medium contained approximately 50% fetal calf serum and about 9.5% dimethyl sulfoxide.

DNA was extracted (Qiagen), and TCRbeta V-D-J rearrangements were subjected to bias-controlled amplification followed by high-throughput sequencing (immunoSEQ; Adaptive Biotech). The authors' pipeline ran thus. The immunoSEQ Analyzer platform was used to analyze productive sequences at the sequence level. Clonality was computed as 1 minus Pielou's evenness, ranging from 0 (highly polyclonal) to 1 (monoclonal). How much repertoires overlapped between subsets was quantified with the Morisita index, which goes from 0 (no similarity) to 1 (complete similarity). Held by TCRdb, this immuneACCESS table contains in-frame sequences only and omits some clones. Under half of the omission traces to an unresolved V gene where checked; the cause of the rest is unknown. The D gene and trimming were derived from the DNA, and the V and J assignments and clone size from that table. Within this sample are more than 2,000 clones, with around 74% of them counted one time only. Over 12% of the sample comes from the top ten.

Material: IFN-gamma+ CD8+ T cells from synovial fluid. In light of the paper, this sample's cell subset or site label describes: IL-17A-IFNgamma+ memory CD8+ (Tc1) cells. The receptor was derived from a human donor with psoriatic arthritis.

The CDR3 region has the sequence CAIRKDRYGYTF. The DNA sequence follows: TGTGCCATCAGAAAGGACCGATATGGCTACACCTTC. This chain is built from TRBV10-3 and TRBJ1-2; no D gene is confidently identified. The germline ends are 10 bases apart after V is trimmed by 6 bases and J by 5 bases. The CDR1 and CDR2 encoded by the germline V gene are ENHRY and SYGVKD. From its cysteine to its phenylalanine, the CDR3 spans 12 amino acids. The only DNA kept is the CDR3, 36 bases in frame from the first base.